Listed below are T cell receptor beta chains from one sample, sequenced in a study of cytomegalovirus exposure and HLA in healthy donors. The assay was immunoSEQ multiplex PCR, and TCRdb's table has in-frame clones only and misses some. This table holds over 150,000 clones, 70% to 80% found once. The specimen sequenced was PBMCs. The receptors shown here come from a man aged 25-40 years in good health and CMV-seropositive. CDR3s include the opening cysteine and the closing phenylalanine or tryptophan. Fields, in order: J gene, clone size, V gene, D gene, CDR3 protein, CDR3 DNA. A D gene is named only where the DNA matches it firmly. The size of a clone is reported for some rows only, either as once, few or many, or as a class for expanded clones.

>TRBJ2-7|once|TRBV14|TRBD2
CASSLAGGLREQYF
TGTGCCAGCAGCTTAGCGGGAGGGCTCCGCGAGCAGTACTTC
>TRBJ1-2|.|TRBV29-1|.
CSVEGRGYYGYTF
TGCAGCGTGGAGGGGCGAGGGTACTATGGCTACACCTTC
>TRBJ1-4|.|TRBV7-9|TRBD1
CASSSDRGREKLFF
TGTGCCAGCAGCTCGGACAGGGGGCGCGAGAAACTGTTTTTT
>TRBJ2-3|once|TRBV5-5|.
CASSLQLDTQYF
TGTGCCAGCAGCTTGCAACTAGATACGCAGTATTTT
>TRBJ1-2|once|TRBV28|.
CASSPDGGNNYGYTF
TGTGCCAGCAGTCCGGACGGGGGAAATAACTATGGCTACACCTTC
>TRBJ1-1|.|TRBV18|.
CASSPGGVFTEAFF
TGTGCCAGCTCACCCGGAGGGGTCTTCACTGAAGCTTTCTTT
>TRBJ2-7|.|TRBV7-9|TRBD1
CASSSGTGYEQYF
TGTGCCAGCAGCTCTGGGACAGGGTACGAGCAGTACTTC
>TRBJ1-1|once|TRBV5-1|.
CASSLAGFEVWTEAFF
TGCGCCAGCAGCTTGGCCGGTTTTGAGGTGTGGACTGAAGCTTTCTTT
>TRBJ1-2|.|TRBV28|.
CASSQDSGYGYTF
TGTGCCAGCAGTCAAGACAGTGGGTATGGCTACACCTTC
>TRBJ2-5|.|TRBV11-2|.
CASTNPGPEEETQYF
TGTGCCAGCACCAATCCCGGGCCGGAGGAGGAGACCCAGTACTTC
>TRBJ1-5|.|TRBV6-5|.
CASSYSRGNQPQHF
TGTGCCAGCAGTTACTCGAGGGGGAATCAGCCCCAGCATTTT
>TRBJ1-2|.|TRBV9|TRBD1
CASSVASTDRATGYTF
TGTGCCAGCAGCGTAGCTTCGACCGACAGGGCCACCGGCTACACCTTC
>TRBJ2-1|.|TRBV7-9|TRBD2
CASSSSGRGVEQFF
TGTGCCAGCAGCTCGAGCGGGAGGGGGGTTGAGCAGTTCTTC
>TRBJ2-1|.|TRBV2|TRBD2
CASTPTSGSLTSHEQFF
TGTGCCAGCACGCCGACTAGCGGGAGCCTAACGTCCCATGAGCAGTTCTTC
>TRBJ1-2|once|TRBV7-2|TRBD1
CASSFVQGDNYGYTF
TGTGCCAGCAGCTTTGTCCAGGGGGATAACTATGGCTACACCTTC
>TRBJ2-1|.|TRBV5-1|TRBD1
CASSKGQGAGGNEQFF
TGCGCCAGCAGCAAGGGACAGGGGGCTGGAGGCAATGAGCAGTTCTTC
>TRBJ2-7|few|TRBV30|.
CAWSMGRQAGPYEQYF
TGTGCCTGGAGCATGGGACGACAGGCGGGCCCCTACGAGCAGTACTTC
>TRBJ2-1|.|TRBV14|TRBD1
CASSQDWGQPHEQFF
TGTGCCAGCAGCCAAGATTGGGGACAGCCCCATGAGCAGTTCTTC
>TRBJ1-4|.|TRBV10-3|.
CAISAAGGGEDEKLFF
TGTGCCATCAGTGCGGCTGGGGGAGGAGAGGATGAAAAACTGTTTTTT
>TRBJ1-4|.|TRBV2|TRBD1
CASSEDRVAMKGKLFF
TGTGCCAGCAGTGAGGACAGGGTCGCCATGAAGGGAAAACTGTTTTTT
>TRBJ1-2|.|TRBV25-1|.
CASSDIYGYTF
TGTGCCAGCAGTGATATCTATGGCTACACCTTC
>TRBJ1-3|.|TRBV25-1|.
CASSEWGGAQGNTIYF
TGTGCCAGCAGTGAATGGGGGGGCGCTCAGGGAAACACCATATATTTT
>TRBJ2-5|.|TRBV9|TRBD2
CASSVEETSGRLAETQYF
TGTGCCAGCAGCGTAGAAGAAACTAGCGGGAGGCTAGCAGAGACCCAGTACTTC
>TRBJ2-1|.|TRBV27|TRBD2
CASSHSGDSYNEQFF
TGTGCCAGCAGCCATAGCGGGGACTCCTACAATGAGCAGTTCTTC
>TRBJ2-2|.|TRBV7-3|.
CASSLLVMRGTGELFF
TGTGCCAGCAGCTTACTAGTTATGCGGGGCACCGGGGAGCTGTTTTTT
>TRBJ1-1|once|TRBV10-3|.
CAISEGAGAFF
TGTGCCATCAGTGAAGGGGCAGGAGCTTTCTTT
>TRBJ2-2|.|TRBV21-1|.
CASIPDTNTGELFF
TGTGCCAGCATCCCCGACACGAACACCGGGGAGCTGTTTTTT
>TRBJ1-2|.|TRBV25-1|TRBD1
CASSELGQYSDGYTF
TGTGCCAGCAGTGAATTGGGACAGTACTCGGATGGCTACACCTTC
>TRBJ2-2|.|TRBV5-1|.
CASSFQTGELFF
TGCGCCAGCAGCTTCCAGACCGGGGAGCTGTTTTTT
>TRBJ2-3|.|TRBV4-1|TRBD2
CASSLSGRIGDTQYF
TGCGCCAGCAGCCTTAGCGGGAGGATTGGAGATACGCAGTATTTT
>TRBJ1-2|.|TRBV2|.
CASSTGARMKDYGYTF
TGTGCCAGCAGTACTGGGGCGAGAATGAAAGACTATGGCTACACCTTC
>TRBJ2-6|.|TRBV28|TRBD2
CASSLYPASGTGANVLTF
TGTGCCAGCAGTTTATATCCGGCTAGCGGGACTGGGGCCAACGTCCTGACTTTC
>TRBJ2-7|.|TRBV4-2|TRBD2
CASSPRMAGEFDEQYF
TGTGCCAGCAGCCCCCGCATGGCGGGAGAGTTTGACGAGCAGTACTTC
>TRBJ2-7|.|TRBV6-6|.
CASTAPLAYEQYF
TGTGCCAGCACCGCCCCACTAGCTTACGAGCAGTACTTC
>TRBJ2-1|.|TRBV28|.
CASTLYRGDSYNEQFF
TGTGCCAGCACCTTATACCGAGGAGACTCCTACAATGAGCAGTTCTTC
>TRBJ2-2|.|TRBV6-1|.
CASSSREAGTGELFF
TGTGCCAGCAGCTCCAGGGAGGCGGGCACCGGGGAGCTGTTTTTT
>TRBJ2-7|.|TRBV29-1|.
CSVGRDSNYEQYF
TGCAGCGTTGGCCGGGACTCTAACTACGAGCAGTACTTC
>TRBJ1-1|few|TRBV29-1|.
CSGRVTAGDTEAFF
TGCAGCGGCAGAGTGACAGCCGGTGACACTGAAGCTTTCTTT
>TRBJ2-7|.|TRBV28|TRBD2
CASTAAGGSLGSFYEQYF
TGTGCCAGCACAGCGGCTGGCGGGAGTCTTGGCTCATTCTACGAGCAGTACTTC
>TRBJ2-3|.|TRBV11-2|TRBD1
CASSPPGGQGSTDTQYF
TGTGCCAGCAGCCCTCCCGGAGGACAGGGGAGCACAGATACGCAGTATTTT